In this sample, the clone carrying this T cell receptor beta chain turned up a few times. The antigen is not known. This specimen comes from a study of neurological immune-mediated disorders. Study-level results: In HTLV-1-associated myelopathy, TCR clonal expansion was greatest, whereas multiple sclerosis had the least, falling below healthy controls. The authors found no clinical or MRI feature associated with the multiple sclerosis repertoire cluster.

The ends lost 3 bases at V and 5 bases at J; junction bases unmatched: 10. In germline, CDR1 is KGHSH, CDR2 LQKENI. This CDR3 is built from 16 residues. The making of cDNA relied on 5'RACE with 10-nucleotide random UMIs. Sequencing runs each yielded over 180 million TCR-beta sequences from 15-18 subjects. TCRdb reprocessed the 5' RACE reads via MiXCR and lists one record per CDR3 protein. The sample lists tens of thousands of distinct CDR3 sequences, approximately 2.4% seen once, with 2.4% in the top ten. Material: PBMCs. The gene calls are TRBV18 and TRBJ2-1; 7 nucleotides line up with TRBD1. The clonotype was recovered from a man between 50 and 59 years old with multiple sclerosis. The CDR3: CASSPNIPGQNNEQFF. CDR3 nucleotides: TGTGCCAGCTCACCGAATATACCGGGACAGAACAATGAGCAGTTCTTC.